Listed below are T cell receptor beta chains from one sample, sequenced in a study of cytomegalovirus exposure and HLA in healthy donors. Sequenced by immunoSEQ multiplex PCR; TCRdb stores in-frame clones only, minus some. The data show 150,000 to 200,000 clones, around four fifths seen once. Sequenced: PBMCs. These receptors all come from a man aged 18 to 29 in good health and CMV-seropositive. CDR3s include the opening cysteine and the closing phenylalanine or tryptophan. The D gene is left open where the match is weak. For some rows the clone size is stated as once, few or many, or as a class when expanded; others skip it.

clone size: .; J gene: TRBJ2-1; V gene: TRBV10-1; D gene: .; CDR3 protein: CATSVGRVRSYEQFF; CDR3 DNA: TGCGCCACCTCCGTAGGGCGGGTGCGATCTTATGAGCAGTTCTTC
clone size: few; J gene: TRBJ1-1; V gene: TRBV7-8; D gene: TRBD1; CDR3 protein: CASSLTGGTEAFF; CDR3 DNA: TGTGCCAGCAGCTTGACAGGGGGCACTGAAGCTTTCTTT
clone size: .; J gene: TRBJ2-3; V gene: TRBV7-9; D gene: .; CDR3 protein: CASISATDTQYF; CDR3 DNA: TGTGCCAGCATATCAGCGACAGATACGCAGTATTTT
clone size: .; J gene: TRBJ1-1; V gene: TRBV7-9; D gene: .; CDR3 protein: CASSLYVGMNTEAFF; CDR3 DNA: TGTGCCAGCAGCTTATACGTCGGGATGAACACTGAAGCTTTCTTT
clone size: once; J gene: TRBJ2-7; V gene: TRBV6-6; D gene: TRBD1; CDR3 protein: CASSSGTGPYEQYF; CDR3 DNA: TGTGCCAGCAGTTCTGGGACAGGACCCTACGAGCAGTACTTC
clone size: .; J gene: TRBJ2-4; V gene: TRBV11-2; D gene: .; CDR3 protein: CASSSLRGAKNIQYF; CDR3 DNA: TGTGCCAGCAGCTCCCTAAGGGGAGCCAAAAACATTCAGTACTTC
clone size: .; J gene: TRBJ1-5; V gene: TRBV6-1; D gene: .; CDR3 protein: CASSEWRTPDQPQHF; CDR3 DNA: TGTGCCAGCAGTGAGTGGAGGACTCCTGATCAGCCCCAGCATTTT
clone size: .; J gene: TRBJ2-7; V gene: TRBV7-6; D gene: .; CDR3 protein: CASSLGGTYYEQYF; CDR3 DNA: TGTGCCAGCAGCTTAGGCGGGACTTACTACGAGCAGTACTTC
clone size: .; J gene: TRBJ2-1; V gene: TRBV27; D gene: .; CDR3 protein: CASIPSGGAYNEQFF; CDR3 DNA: TGTGCCAGCATTCCCAGTGGGGGCGCCTACAATGAGCAGTTCTTC
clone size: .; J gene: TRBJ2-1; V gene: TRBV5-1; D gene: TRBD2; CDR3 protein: CASSRPTSGRKDEQFF; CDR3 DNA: TGCGCCAGCAGCAGACCTACTAGCGGGAGAAAGGATGAGCAGTTCTTC
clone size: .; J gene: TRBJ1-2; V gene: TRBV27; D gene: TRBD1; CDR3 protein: CASSLTDREGLFFGYTF; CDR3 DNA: TGTGCCAGCAGTTTGACGGACAGGGAGGGCTTGTTCTTTGGCTACACCTTC
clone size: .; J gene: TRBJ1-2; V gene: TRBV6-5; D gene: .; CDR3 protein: CASSYLGGDNYGYTF; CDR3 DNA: TGTGCCAGCAGTTACCTCGGCGGAGATAACTATGGCTACACCTTC
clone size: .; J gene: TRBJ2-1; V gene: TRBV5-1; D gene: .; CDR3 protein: CASSMDVPEQSFPEQFF; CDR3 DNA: TGCGCCAGCAGCATGGACGTACCGGAGCAGTCCTTTCCTGAGCAGTTCTTC
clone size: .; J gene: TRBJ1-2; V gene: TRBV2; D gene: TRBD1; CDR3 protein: CASPPTKTGGEDYGYTF; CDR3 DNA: TGTGCCAGCCCCCCTACAAAGACAGGGGGCGAGGACTATGGCTACACCTTC
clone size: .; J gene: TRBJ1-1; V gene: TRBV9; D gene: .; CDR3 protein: CASSGRVDGTEAFF; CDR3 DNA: TGTGCCAGCAGCGGCAGGGTGGATGGTACTGAAGCTTTCTTT
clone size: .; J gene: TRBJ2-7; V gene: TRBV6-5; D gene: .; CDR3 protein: CASSSPLTDLSYEQYF; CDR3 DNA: TGTGCCAGCAGTTCTCCTTTGACTGACCTATCCTACGAGCAGTACTTC
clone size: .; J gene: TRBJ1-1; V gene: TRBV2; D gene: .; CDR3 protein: CASRVVASSGGRTEAFF; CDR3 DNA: TGTGCCAGCAGAGTCGTGGCAAGCAGTGGCGGGAGAACTGAAGCTTTCTTT
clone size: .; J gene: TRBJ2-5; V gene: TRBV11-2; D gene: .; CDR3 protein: CASSLDPRGTQYF; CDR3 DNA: TGTGCCAGCAGCTTAGACCCACGGGGGACCCAGTACTTC
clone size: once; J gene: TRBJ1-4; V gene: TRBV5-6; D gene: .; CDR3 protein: CASSLGQDSEKLFF; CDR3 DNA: TGTGCCAGCAGCTTGGGTCAGGATAGTGAAAAACTGTTTTTT
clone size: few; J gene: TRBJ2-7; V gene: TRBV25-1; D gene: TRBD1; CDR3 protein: CASGFRTGVSYEQYF; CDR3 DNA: TGTGCCAGCGGCTTTCGGACAGGGGTCTCCTACGAGCAGTACTTC
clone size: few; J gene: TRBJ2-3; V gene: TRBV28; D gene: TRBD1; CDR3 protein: CASSSTPGQGSF; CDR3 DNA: TGTGCCAGCAGTTCAACTCCGGGACAGGGAAGTTTT
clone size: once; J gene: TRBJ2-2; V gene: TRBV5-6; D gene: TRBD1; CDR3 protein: CASSLGGTGSGELFF; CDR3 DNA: TGTGCCAGCAGCTTGGGAGGGACAGGGTCCGGGGAGCTGTTTTTT
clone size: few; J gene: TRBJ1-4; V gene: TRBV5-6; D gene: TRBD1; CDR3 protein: CASSRTGFGEKLFF; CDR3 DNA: TGTGCCAGCAGCCGGACAGGGTTCGGGGAAAAACTGTTTTTT
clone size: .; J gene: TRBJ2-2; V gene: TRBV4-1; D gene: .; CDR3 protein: CASSQVKLNTGELFF; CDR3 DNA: TGCGCCAGCAGCCAAGTAAAGCTGAACACCGGGGAGCTGTTTTTT
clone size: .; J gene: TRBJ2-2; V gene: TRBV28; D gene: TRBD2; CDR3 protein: CASSNLAGSTDTGELFF; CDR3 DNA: TGTGCCAGCAGTAATTTAGCGGGATCTACGGACACCGGGGAGCTGTTTTTT
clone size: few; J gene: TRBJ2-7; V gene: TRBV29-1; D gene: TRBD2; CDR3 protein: CSFGLAGGEQYF; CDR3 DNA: TGCAGCTTCGGACTAGCGGGAGGGGAGCAGTACTTC
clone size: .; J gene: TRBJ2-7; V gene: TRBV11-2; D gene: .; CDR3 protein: CASSPAVLYEQYF; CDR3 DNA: TGTGCCAGCAGTCCGGCGGTTTTATACGAGCAGTACTTC